The next 32 T cell receptor beta chains were all read from a single sample in a study of siplizumab effects on memory and regulatory T cells (dated by TCRdb to the late 2010s). Library preparation was by the immunoSEQ multiplex PCR assay. TCRdb carries this immuneACCESS record with in-frame sequences only. Its versions omit some clonotypes, under half of them owing to an unresolved V gene in the studies checked, with the rest unexplained. For this sample the table gives around 87,000 clones, of which more than 80% were detected only once. The top ten hold 15% of the sample. The sequenced material came from CD4+ T cells sorted from blood. The receptors originated from a human donor in good health.

This sequence joins TRBV6-5 and TRBJ2-5; 9 bases are a match to TRBD1. The last part of the DNA fits TRBJ2-7 better; the J call may be wrong. This CDR3 has 15 amino acids. In germline, CDR1 is MNHEY, CDR2 SVGAGI. Written as DNA, the CDR3 is TGTGCCAGCAGGCCAACAGGGGGCTTAAACTACGAGCAGTACTTC. Translating it yields CASRPTGGLNYEQYF.

J is TRBJ2-7 and V is TRBV27, with D possibly matching TRBD2 (6 bases). CDR3 length: 18 residues. Trimming shortened V by 0 bases and J by 0 bases, and 18 bases separated the two germline ends. Germline loops: CDR1 MNHEY, CDR2 SMNVEV (reference sequence). The CDR3 nucleotides are TGTGCCAGCAGTTTATCGGTGGAGAGACTAGGCGGCTCCTACGAGCAGTACTTC. Protein: CASSLSVERLGGSYEQYF.

DNA for the CDR3: TGTGCCAGTACCTCTTCGGGGAAAATGACTTCTGGGGCCAACGTCCTGACTTTC. Residues: CASTSSGKMTSGANVLTF. This chain connects TRBV19 to TRBJ2-6; D may be TRBD2 (5 bases). The CDR3 has 18 amino acids. The germline CDR1 and CDR2 sequences are LNHDA and SQIVND (reference sequence). V was trimmed by 7 bases and J by 1 base, leaving 20 bases between them.

CDR3: CASSFADEQYF. The CDR3, as DNA: TGTGCCAGCAGTTTTGCGGACGAGCAGTACTTC. The J gene is TRBJ2-7, the V gene TRBV28; D not resolved. The ends were cut back, 3 bases at V and 5 bases at J, with 5 bases in the middle. CDR3 length: 11 residues. Germline assignment: CDR1 MDHEN and CDR2 SYDVKM.

The rearrangement uses TRBV19 and TRBJ2-3, with D possibly being TRBD2 (5 bases). The germline gives CDR1 LNHDA, CDR2 SQIVND (reference sequence). The CDR3 is 15 amino acids. The V and J ends lost 4 bases and 1 base respectively, with 12 bases between them. The CDR3 is CASSSLLGGTDTQYF. In DNA, the CDR3 is TGTGCCAGTAGTAGCCTACTAGGAGGCACAGATACGCAGTATTTT.

The chain employs TRBV6-1 and TRBJ2-3; possible D gene TRBD1, 6 bases. The germline CDR1 and CDR2 sequences are MNHNS and SASEGT. The CDR3 has 16 residues. Deletions cut 4 bases from V and 1 base from J, with 15 bases between. CDR3 nucleotides: TGTGCCAGCAGTGGGTACTATAACAGGGGCACAGATACGCAGTATTTT. Its translation is CASSGYYNRGTDTQYF.

This chain uses TRBV5-4 with TRBJ2-5; no firm D call. Germline V gene lookup returns CDR1 SGHNT and CDR2 YYREEE (reference sequence). The CDR3 extends over 14 amino acids. The V end was cut by 1 base, the J end by 5 bases, with 12 bases between. For the CDR3, the DNA is TGTGCCAGCAGCTTGTTCCAACAAGGGGAGACCCAGTACTTC. Translated: CASSLFQQGETQYF.

This chain joins TRBV7-9 and TRBJ2-1, with a tentative D call TRBD2 (6 bases). The V and J ends lost 5 bases and 10 bases respectively, with 18 bases between them. The germline gives CDR1 SEHNR, CDR2 FQNEAQ (reference sequence). The CDR3 length is 14 residues. The CDR3 spells CASSRGTPLREQFF. CDR3 DNA: TGTGCCAGCAGCCGCGGGACCCCACTAAGGGAGCAGTTCTTC.

J is TRBJ2-2 and V is TRBV14; D ambiguous. The CDR3 is 14 residues long. Trimming cost V 1 base and J 6 bases, with 9 bases left between them. Germline loops: CDR1 SGHDN, CDR2 FVKESK. The CDR3: CASSQALPPGELFF. The CDR3 DNA sequence: TGTGCCAGCAGCCAAGCACTTCCCCCCGGGGAGCTGTTTTTT.

This chain joins TRBV7-2 and TRBJ2-1, with TRBD2 matching 8 bases. CDR1 and CDR2 (germline): SGHTA, FQGNSA. The CDR3 has 14 residues. With 3 bases clipped from V and 8 bases from J, the junction kept 6 bases outside the gene matches. CDR3 loop: CASSFMAGGHEQFF. DNA for the CDR3: TGTGCCAGCAGCTTCATGGCGGGAGGTCATGAGCAGTTCTTC.

The chain has TRBV5-1 and TRBJ2-5; 8 nucleotides align to TRBD1. Germline V gene lookup returns CDR1 SGHRS and CDR2 YFSETQ. The CDR3 contains 16 residues. V lost 0 bases to trimming and J lost 1 base; unmatched junction nucleotides: 5. CDR3 DNA sequence: TGCGCCAGCAGCTTGGGGACAGGGCACCCCCAAGAGACCCAGTACTTC. Translating gives CASSLGTGHPQETQYF.

The CDR3 loop is CASSAPGGVEQYF. The CDR3 DNA is TGTGCCAGCAGTGCCCCTGGGGGTGTCGAGCAGTACTTC. V usage is TRBV6-1 and J usage is TRBJ2-7; D is possibly TRBD1 or TRBD2 (5 bases each). Trimming took off 4 bases at V and 6 bases at J, with 13 bases between the two ends. Looked up from germline, CDR1 is MNHNS and CDR2 is SASEGT. This CDR3 has 13 amino acids.

CDR3 coding DNA: TGTGCCAGCACCCAAGACGGCCAAGGCTACAATGAGCAGTTCTTC. This translates into CASTQDGQGYNEQFF. The chain combines TRBV6-1 with TRBJ2-1; D not resolved. Germline V CDR1 and CDR2: MNHNS, SASEGT. CDR3 length: 15 residues. Deletions cut 7 bases from V and 3 bases from J, with 16 bases between.

The chain carries TRBV14 and TRBJ2-1, with TRBD2 matching over 8 bases. The germline CDR1 and CDR2 sequences are SGHDN and FVKESK. With V trimmed by 1 base and J by 4 bases, 3 bases remained unmatched. This CDR3 is 15 amino acids long. The CDR3 DNA follows: TGTGCCAGCAGCCAAGTTCGGGGGGGTTACAATGAGCAGTTCTTC. This encodes CASSQVRGGYNEQFF.

This chain connects TRBV10-3 to TRBJ2-3; TRBD1 matches at 8 bases. Germline CDR1 is ENHRY and CDR2 is SYGVKD. This CDR3 region has 14 residues. The V and J ends lost 11 bases and 0 bases, in that order; junction bases with no gene match: 7. The CDR3 spells CALGTGASTDTQYF. CDR3 nucleotides: TGTGCCCTAGGGACAGGTGCCAGCACAGATACGCAGTATTTT.

The genes are TRBV6-6 and TRBJ2-7, with D possibly being TRBD1 (6 bases). In germline, CDR1 is MNHNY, CDR2 SVGAGI (reference sequence). The CDR3 runs 15 residues. Trimming took off 6 bases at V and 0 bases at J, with 15 bases between the two ends. CDR3 protein: CASRQARGSSYEQYF. The CDR3 region has the DNA TGTGCCAGCAGACAAGCCAGGGGCAGCTCCTACGAGCAGTACTTC.

V usage is TRBV19 and J usage is TRBJ1-1; D uncertain. This CDR3 is built from 13 residues. From germline, CDR1 is LNHDA and CDR2 SQIVND (reference sequence). Trimming stripped 2 bases from V and 5 bases from J, with 9 bases between. The CDR3 spells CASSISRGTEAFF. CDR3 DNA sequence: TGTGCCAGTAGTATATCCCGAGGGACTGAAGCTTTCTTT.

The chain has TRBV13 and TRBJ2-1, with 8 bases aligning to TRBD2. The CDR3 runs to 14 residues. Germline V gene lookup returns CDR1 PRHDT and CDR2 FYEKMQ (reference sequence). After removal of 6 bases from V and 12 bases from J, the junction contained 13 bases not matched to a gene. For the CDR3, the DNA is TGTGCCAGCAGGCGAGGCACCGGGACTAGTCGGCAGTTCTTC. Its protein is CASRRGTGTSRQFF.

The chain joins TRBV5-1 to TRBJ1-2, with D possibly matching TRBD1 (6 bases). The ends were cut back, 3 bases at V and 5 bases at J, with 17 bases in the middle. The CDR3 is 15 amino acids. The V gene's germline CDR1 is SGHRS and CDR2 YFSETQ. CDR3 amino acids: CASSSIDRFGYGYTF. The CDR3 DNA sequence: TGCGCCAGCAGCTCAATAGACAGGTTTGGGTATGGCTACACCTTC.

V usage is TRBV5-8 and J usage is TRBJ2-3, with D perhaps TRBD1 (7 bases). The CDR3 loop spans 14 amino acids. Germline values: CDR1 SGHTS, CDR2 YDEGEE. V lost 4 bases and J lost 4, with 13 bases in between. For the CDR3, the DNA is TGTGCCAGCAGCCGGCAGGGGGGCGCAGATACGCAGTATTTT. It yields the protein CASSRQGGADTQYF.

The gene calls are TRBV19 and TRBJ2-6; no reliable D call. Between the trimmed V and J ends, which lost 5 bases and 0 bases, there was a span of 17 bases. The V gene's germline CDR1 is LNHDA and CDR2 SQIVND (reference sequence). There are 18 residues in the CDR3. As DNA, the CDR3 is TGTGCCAGTAGTGCCTTAATCGGGCGATCCTCTGGGGCCAACGTCCTGACTTTC. Protein: CASSALIGRSSGANVLTF.

Notes on this clone: The identical CDR3 is also encoded by other nucleotide sequences in the sample. The CDR3 nucleotides are TGTGCCAGCAGTTTAAGCTCTGGAAACACCATATATTTT. It encodes CASSLSSGNTIYF. The chain carries TRBV27 and TRBJ1-3; no clear D gene. V lost 2 bases and J lost 0, with 2 bases in between. The CDR3 has 13 amino acids. CDR1 and CDR2 (germline): MNHEY, SMNVEV (reference sequence).

This chain connects TRBV7-2 to TRBJ2-5; 11 bases are a match to TRBD2. The ends lost 6 bases at V and 3 bases at J; junction bases unmatched: 12. The CDR3 totals 17 residues. Looked up from germline, CDR1 is SGHTA and CDR2 is FQGNSA. DNA of the CDR3: TGTGCCAGCAGACCTGGACTAGCGGGCTGGGGGGAAGAGACCCAGTACTTC. Amino acids: CASRPGLAGWGEETQYF.

The genes are TRBV27 and TRBJ1-1; a weak D match, TRBD1 (5 bases). The CDR3 has 13 residues. Germline V gene lookup returns CDR1 MNHEY and CDR2 SMNVEV (reference sequence). V was shortened by 8 bases and J by 5 bases, with 15 bases between the two germline ends. The CDR3 nucleotides are TGTGCCAGCTGGAAGCCTCAGGGAACTGAAGCTTTCTTT. Its protein product is CASWKPQGTEAFF.

This clone was counted a single time. The gene calls are TRBV7-3 and TRBJ2-2; TRBD1 agrees at 9 bases. Trimming at V came to 6 bases and at J to 2 bases, leaving 10 bases not matched to a gene. The CDR3 covers 17 residues. The germline V gene has CDR1 SGHTA and CDR2 FQGTGA. DNA for the CDR3: TGTGCCAGCAGTCCATTTCCGGGACAGGGAAACACCGGGGAGCTGTTTTTT. This translates into CASSPFPGQGNTGELFF.

The CDR3 region is CASRLQGSDSNQPQHF. The DNA of the CDR3 is TGTGCCAGCAGGTTACAGGGGTCGGATAGCAATCAGCCCCAGCATTTT. The chain combines TRBV28 with TRBJ1-5; 7 bases align to TRBD1. Trimming removed 6 bases from V and 0 bases from J; junction bases left unmatched: 8. Germline V gene sequence: CDR1 MDHEN, CDR2 SYDVKM. The CDR3 length is 16 residues.

The V call is TRBV13, the J call TRBJ2-5; no definite D call. In germline, CDR1 is PRHDT, CDR2 FYEKMQ (reference sequence). Trimming shortened V by 4 bases and J by 4 bases, and 7 bases separated the two germline ends. This CDR3 is 12 amino acids long. DNA of the CDR3: TGTGCCAGCAGCTCCCTTGGAGAGACCCAGTACTTC. This translates into CASSSLGETQYF.

The V gene is TRBV19, the J gene TRBJ1-5; D might be TRBD1 (5 bases). Germline loops: CDR1 LNHDA, CDR2 SQIVND (reference sequence). This CDR3 is built from 14 residues. The V and J ends lost 6 bases and 4 bases respectively, with 13 bases between them. The CDR3 coding sequence is TGTGCCAGTAGGGAGATCGGGGGAAATCAGCCCCAGCATTTT. Amino acids: CASREIGGNQPQHF.

In regard to this clone: Other DNA sequences from this sample encode an identical CDR3 as well. The V gene is TRBV5-1, the J gene TRBJ2-3; D is uncertain. The germline V and J ends were trimmed by 2 bases and 0 bases, with 7 bases remaining between them. The CDR3 spans 14 residues. Germline lookup yields CDR1 SGHRS and CDR2 YFSETQ. As DNA, the CDR3 is TGCGCCAGCAGCTTAGGCGGTAGCACAGATACGCAGTATTTT. As protein: CASSLGGSTDTQYF.

The V and J genes are TRBV9 and TRBJ1-3, with no clear D. Germline V gene lookup returns CDR1 SGDLS and CDR2 YYNGEE. V was clipped by 0 bases and J by 0 bases, with 13 bases between them. This CDR3 region has 17 residues. CDR3 sequence: CASSVGGVGNSGNTIYF. The DNA for the CDR3 is TGTGCCAGCAGCGTAGGGGGAGTGGGAAACTCTGGAAACACCATATATTTT. Variable domain in full (rest from reference TRBV9 and TRBJ1-3): DSGVTQTPKHLITATGQRVTLRCSPRSGDLSVYWYQQSLDQGLQFLIQYYNGEERAKGNILERFSAQQFPDLHSELNLSSLELGDSALYFCASSVGGVGNSGNTIYFGEGSWLTVV.

CDR3 sequence (DNA): TGTGCCAGCAGTCGTTTCCCTGAAGCTTTCTTT. Translating gives CASSRFPEAFF. The chain is built from TRBV6-6 and TRBJ1-1, with D hard to call. This CDR3 is built from 11 residues. Germline lookup yields CDR1 MNHNY and CDR2 SVGAGI (reference sequence). The ends were cut back, 5 bases at V and 6 bases at J, with 7 bases in the middle.

CDR3 coding DNA: TGTGCCAGCAGTAGGACAGGGGGCGCTTCCGAGCAGTACTTC. Its translation is CASSRTGGASEQYF. The chain carries TRBV25-1 and TRBJ2-7; 11 nucleotides line up with TRBD1. The CDR3 is 14 residues long. CDR1 MGHDK and CDR2 SYGVNS come from the germline V gene. The V gene end was trimmed by 5 bases and the J gene end by 6 bases; junction bases not matched to a gene: 6.